These 27 T cell receptor beta chains share one sample of origin, sequenced in a study of blood T cell repertoires in COVID-19 (dated by TCRdb to about 2020). To prepare the library, the immunoSEQ multiplex PCR assay was applied. Held by TCRdb, this immuneACCESS table contains in-frame sequences only and omits some clones. Under half of the omission traces to an unresolved V gene where checked; the cause of the rest is unknown. The sample table holds approximately 140,000 clones, of which around four fifths were seen once. The ten top clones hold around 3.7% of the sample. Sequences were obtained from PBMCs or T cells enriched from blood (not recorded which). These receptors all come from a woman between 50 and 59 years old with acute COVID-19.

J is TRBJ2-1 and V is TRBV7-2; 8 bases agree with TRBD2. Germline CDR1 SGHTA, CDR2 FQGNSA. Trimming took 5 bases from V and 0 from J; bases not matched to a gene: 3. The CDR3 is 15 amino acids. The CDR3 sequence: CASSITSGSYNEQFF. CDR3 DNA: TGTGCCAGCAGCATAACTAGCGGCTCCTACAATGAGCAGTTCTTC. The full variable domain, with the rest looked up from reference TRBV7-2 and TRBJ2-1, is GAGVSQSPSNKVTEKGKDVELRCDPISGHTALYWYRQSLGQGLEFLIYFQGNSAPDKSGLPSDRFSAERTGGSVSTLTIQRTQQEDSAVYLCASSITSGSYNEQFFGPGTRLTVL.

The rearrangement uses TRBV9 and TRBJ1-5; the D gene is possibly TRBD1 (5 bases). In germline, CDR1 is SGDLS, CDR2 YYNGEE. Trimming cost V 0 bases and J 4 bases, with 5 bases left between them. This CDR3 spans 13 amino acids. CDR3 amino acids: CASSVGQNQPQHF. In DNA, the CDR3 is TGTGCCAGCAGCGTAGGACAGAATCAGCCCCAGCATTTT.

CDR3 sequence reads: CASRLSRNTEAFF. DNA of the CDR3: TGTGCCAGCAGGTTGTCCAGGAACACTGAAGCTTTCTTT. The V call is TRBV7-9, the J call TRBJ1-1; D gene unclear. The germline V gene has CDR1 SEHNR and CDR2 FQNEAQ (reference sequence). This CDR3 has 13 residues. V was trimmed by 6 bases and J by 1 base, leaving 9 bases between them.

V and J are TRBV12-3 or TRBV12-4 and TRBJ1-1, with TRBD1 as a possible D gene (6 bases). This CDR3 comprises 13 residues. With 6 bases removed from V and 2 bases from J, the gap between germline ends came to 10 bases. The CDR3 region has the DNA TGTGCCAGCAGCGGACAGCTTAACACTGAAGCTTTCTTT. It translates to CASSGQLNTEAFF.

CDR3 in amino acids: CASSLSEVNTEAFF. CDR3 nucleotide sequence: TGTGCCAGCAGCTTAAGTGAGGTGAACACTGAAGCTTTCTTT. The chain employs TRBV7-9 and TRBJ1-1; D is uncertain. V was pared by 2 bases and J by 0 bases, with 7 bases between. CDR1 is SEHNR, CDR2 FQNEAQ, per germline (reference sequence). This CDR3 is built from 14 residues.

The chain is built from TRBV4-2 and TRBJ2-3; 7 bases align to TRBD1. J gave up 1 base and V 3 bases, and 10 bases lay outside the gene matches. The CDR3 has 17 amino acids. Germline-derived CDR1 and CDR2 are LGHNA and YNFKEQ. The CDR3 coding sequence is TGTGCCAGCAGCCAGGGATCCCCCGGACAGGGCACAGATACGCAGTATTTT. This translates into CASSQGSPGQGTDTQYF.

The genes are TRBV11-3 and TRBJ1-1, with 8 positions matching TRBD1. This CDR3 has 15 amino acids. Trimming removed 4 bases from V and 1 base from J; junction bases left unmatched: 5. Germline CDR1 is SGHNT and CDR2 is YENEEA. The CDR3 spells CASSSSGQGNTEAFF. DNA for the CDR3: TGTGCCAGCAGCTCCTCTGGACAGGGGAACACTGAAGCTTTCTTT.

The chain is built from TRBV24-1 and TRBJ2-1; 8 bases fit TRBD1. Germline-derived CDR1 and CDR2 are KGHDR and SFDVKD. The CDR3 loop spans 17 amino acids. The trim removed 5 bases at V and 0 bases at J, leaving 8 bases unmatched. CDR3 nucleotide sequence: TGTGCCACCAGTGGGACAGGGAGTCCAAGCTCCTACAATGAGCAGTTCTTC. This encodes CATSGTGSPSSYNEQFF.

The chain carries TRBV13 and TRBJ1-3; the D gene is possibly TRBD1 (5 bases). This CDR3 is 21 amino acids long. The germline V and J ends were trimmed by 2 bases and 0 bases, with 26 bases remaining between them. The germline V gene encodes CDR1 PRHDT and CDR2 FYEKMQ (reference sequence). The chain's CDR3 is CASSLRRGSWTESHSGNTIYF. The DNA of the CDR3 is TGTGCCAGCAGCTTAAGGCGGGGGTCGTGGACGGAGTCCCACTCTGGAAACACCATATATTTT.

The rearrangement uses TRBV5-8 and TRBJ2-7; 10 positions agree with TRBD2. Germline loops: CDR1 SGHTS, CDR2 YDEGEE. With V trimmed by 0 bases and J by 7 bases, 7 bases remained unmatched. The CDR3 loop spans 15 amino acids. CDR3 nucleotide sequence: TGTGCCAGCAGCTTGGCGGGGACTAGCGAGGCGGAGCAGTACTTC. Amino acids: CASSLAGTSEAEQYF.

The chain combines TRBV27 with TRBJ2-7; TRBD2 matches 9 bases. V dropped 3 bases and J dropped 4; count of bases not matched to a gene: 7. This CDR3 is 15 amino acids long. CDR1 and CDR2 from the germline V gene are MNHEY and SMNVEV (reference sequence). The CDR3 DNA follows: TGTGCCAGCAGTTTGTTTGCGGGAGGGCCATACGAGCAGTACTTC. It encodes CASSLFAGGPYEQYF.

Details on this clone: A read error may produce the germline difference seen at one junction end. V usage is TRBV5-1 and J usage is TRBJ1-1, with TRBD1 matching 7 bases. The CDR3 has 17 amino acids. The germline gives CDR1 SGHRS, CDR2 YFSETQ. Written as DNA, the CDR3 is TGCGCCAGCAGCTCCGAACCTTCCGGGACAGTGAACTCTGAAGCTTTCTTT. It translates to CASSSEPSGTVNSEAFF.

The chain carries TRBV30 and TRBJ1-6, with D perhaps TRBD1 (6 bases). The length of the CDR3 is 13 residues. V was pared by 0 bases and J by 11 bases, with 11 bases between. The germline CDR1 and CDR2 sequences are GTSNPN and SVGIG (reference sequence). The CDR3 loop is CAWSVGGSTPLHF. In DNA, the CDR3 is TGTGCCTGGAGTGTAGGGGGTTCGACACCCCTCCACTTT.

V is TRBV7-2 and J is TRBJ1-2; the D gene is possibly TRBD1 (5 bases). Per the germline V gene, CDR1 is SGHTA and CDR2 is FQGNSA. The V end was cut by 7 bases, the J end by 8 bases, with 17 bases between. CDR3 length equals 13 residues. The CDR3, as DNA: TGTGCCAGCACCACCCGGGGGGGGTTAGGCTACACCTTC. As protein: CASTTRGGLGYTF.

Notes on this clone: The sample contains more than one DNA sequence encoding this CDR3. This chain uses TRBV4-2 with TRBJ1-2, with D maybe TRBD1 (6 bases). Germline V gene sequence: CDR1 LGHNA, CDR2 YNFKEQ. Trimming shortened V by 0 bases and J by 5 bases, and 13 bases separated the two germline ends. The CDR3 totals 15 residues. The CDR3 region has the DNA TGTGCCAGCAGCCAAGATGAAGGGGGTGGGTATGGCTACACCTTC. Its translation: CASSQDEGGGYGYTF.

The chain recombines TRBV5-1 with TRBJ2-1; TRBD1 aligns across 9 bases. J gave up 9 bases and V 4 bases, and 11 bases lay outside the gene matches. The CDR3 spans 15 residues. The germline CDR1 and CDR2 sequences are SGHRS and YFSETQ. In DNA, the CDR3 is TGCGCCAGCAGCGGGGGACAGGGCGGTTGGGTTGAGCAGTTCTTC. Protein sequence: CASSGGQGGWVEQFF. Filled out from reference TRBV5-1 and TRBJ2-1, the complete variable domain reads KAGVTQTPRYLIKTRGQQVTLSCSPISGHRSVSWYQQTPGQGLQFLFEYFSETQRNKGNFPGRFSGRQFSNSRSEMNVSTLELGDSALYLCASSGGQGGWVEQFFGPGTRLTVL.

The chain recombines TRBV5-6 with TRBJ1-2; D is undetermined. Trimming removed 2 bases from V and 4 bases from J, with 12 bases in between. The CDR3 runs 14 residues. The germline V gene encodes CDR1 SGHDT and CDR2 YYEEEE. The CDR3 DNA reads as TGTGCCAGCAGCTTTAGGTTCGGGAGCTATGGCTACACCTTC. Protein: CASSFRFGSYGYTF. Full variable domain (remainder filled in from reference TRBV5-6 and TRBJ1-2): DAGVTQSPTHLIKTRGQQVTLRCSPKSGHDTVSWYQQALGQGPQFIFQYYEEEERQRGNFPDRFSGHQFPNYSSELNVNALLLGDSALYLCASSFRFGSYGYTFGSGTRLTVV.

CDR3 amino acids: CSARAHREAFF. The DNA for the CDR3 is TGCAGTGCTAGAGCCCACAGAGAGGCTTTCTTT. The J gene is TRBJ1-1, the V gene TRBV20-1; D ambiguous. This CDR3 is 11 amino acids long. V gave up 1 base and J gave up 11 bases, with 11 bases separating them. The germline V gene encodes CDR1 DFQATT and CDR2 SNEGSKA (reference sequence).

The CDR3 DNA follows: TGTGCCAGCAGCCAAGCCACTAGCGGGGAAGAGACCCAGTACTTC. Translated, it gives CASSQATSGEETQYF. The V call is TRBV5-4, the J call TRBJ2-5; 10 bases fit TRBD2. This CDR3 has 15 residues. In germline, CDR1 is SGHNT, CDR2 YYREEE (reference sequence). With V trimmed by 4 bases and J by 3 bases, 6 bases remained unmatched.

V is TRBV27 and J is TRBJ2-3, with TRBD2 as a possible D gene (5 bases). CDR1 is MNHEY, CDR2 SMNVEV, per germline (reference sequence). This CDR3 spans 15 amino acids. V was trimmed by 3 bases and J by 1 base, leaving 11 bases between them. The CDR3 is CASSFLVGGTDTQYF. CDR3 DNA sequence: TGTGCCAGCAGTTTCCTCGTCGGGGGCACAGATACGCAGTATTTT.

The chain combines TRBV10-1 with TRBJ2-3, with D uncertain. CDR3 size: 15 residues. Deletions cut 3 bases from V and 3 bases from J, with 13 bases between. CDR1 and CDR2 from the germline V gene are WNHNN and SYGVQD (reference sequence). The CDR3 coding sequence is TGCGCCAGCAGTGAAAGCGCGAAGCAAACAGATACGCAGTATTTT. It yields the protein CASSESAKQTDTQYF.

This clone came up once. This chain links TRBV7-7 with TRBJ2-2; weak D call: TRBD2 (6 bases). Between the trimmed V and J ends, which lost 5 bases and 5 bases, there was a span of 18 bases. In germline, CDR1 is SSHAT, CDR2 FNYEAQ (reference sequence). The CDR3 extends over 16 amino acids. The CDR3 nucleotides are TGTGCCAGCAGCATCGGGAGTCCCAGAGGTACCGGGGAGCTGTTTTTT. It yields the protein CASSIGSPRGTGELFF.

The V and J genes are TRBV7-7 and TRBJ2-5; TRBD2 is a possible D gene (6 bases). Germline V gene data show CDR1 as SSHAT and CDR2 as FNYEAQ (reference sequence). The CDR3 extends over 16 amino acids. Trimming pared 2 bases from V and 4 bases from J, leaving 17 bases between. CDR3 DNA: TGTGCCAGCAGCTTATCTAATCGGGCCGGGGGAGAGACCCAGTACTTC. The encoded protein is CASSLSNRAGGETQYF.

The chain joins TRBV14 to TRBJ1-2, with 8 nucleotides matching TRBD1. Germline CDR1 is SGHDN and CDR2 is FVKESK. This CDR3 region has 16 residues. The J segment lost 2 bases and the V segment lost 3 bases, leaving 8 bases of the junction unmatched. The CDR3 nucleotides are TGTGCCAGCAGCCAGTGGGGGACAGGCGCGAACTATGGCTACACCTTC. It specifies CASSQWGTGANYGYTF.

The V and J genes are TRBV2 and TRBJ1-2, with D uncertain. Germline values: CDR1 SNHLY, CDR2 FYNNEI. V was clipped by 6 bases and J by 8 bases, with 10 bases between them. The CDR3 runs 11 residues. DNA for the CDR3: TGTGCCAGCAGAGATTATGAGGGCTACACCTTC. It specifies CASRDYEGYTF.

The chain combines TRBV4-3 with TRBJ1-4; tentative D call: TRBD1 (6 bases). The germline gives CDR1 LGHNA, CDR2 YSLEER. V was shortened by 0 bases and J by 4 bases, with 18 bases between the two germline ends. The length of the CDR3 is 18 residues. The CDR3 is CASSQDLSRGDFNEKLFF. CDR3 nucleotide sequence: TGCGCCAGCAGCCAAGATCTAAGCAGGGGCGATTTTAATGAAAAACTGTTTTTT.

The chain uses TRBV25-1 and TRBJ1-2, with D possibly being TRBD1 (5 bases). Germline values: CDR1 MGHDK, CDR2 SYGVNS. Trimming cost V 3 bases and J 5 bases, with 10 bases left between them. CDR3 length: 13 residues. CDR3 in amino acids: CASSEGQEYGYTF. In DNA, the CDR3 is TGTGCCAGCAGTGAGGGGCAGGAGTATGGCTACACCTTC.